These 29 T cell receptor beta chains share one sample of origin, sequenced in a study of shared clonotypes between healthy human individuals. Clones were sequenced by immunoSEQ multiplex PCR, and TCRdb holds only the in-frame ones, with some missing. The table includes 600,000 or so clones, around 96% detected once. Naivety among CD8 cells was defined by CD45RO negativity and positive CCR7 selection, thereby excluding terminally differentiated effector memory CD45RA+ cells. The sequenced material came from naive CD8+ T cells sorted from blood. These receptors came from a woman in her 30s in good health.

DNA for the CDR3: TGTGCCAACGTCGAGCAGTACTTC. Translation gives CANVEQYF. This chain links TRBV6-4 with TRBJ2-7; D is uncertain. The germline V and J ends were trimmed by 10 bases and 6 bases, with 4 bases remaining between them. In germline, CDR1 is MRHNA, CDR2 SNTAGT. This CDR3 region has 8 residues.

The chain joins TRBV12-1 to TRBJ2-7; the table's D gene call, TRBD1, was not cross checked with the DNA. TRBV12-1 is marked as a pseudogene. This CDR3 region has 16 residues. The CDR3 reads CASSQGARSFAGEQYF. The CDR3 DNA is TGTGCCAGCAGCCAGGGGGCGCGGTCTTTTGCGGGCGAGCAGTACTTC.

V is TRBV19 and J is TRBJ1-2; 8 bases fit TRBD1. Germline V CDR1 and CDR2: LNHDA, SQIVND (reference sequence). CDR3 length: 15 amino acids. V shed 2 bases, J shed 7 bases, and the junction held 9 bases outside the gene matches. The CDR3 sequence is CASSIIGDRPLGYTF. DNA of the CDR3: TGTGCCAGTAGTATAATTGGGGACAGGCCTCTTGGCTACACCTTC.

This chain uses TRBV13 with TRBJ2-3, with TRBD2 identical over 14 bases. J gave up 2 bases and V 5 bases, and 6 bases lay outside the gene matches. Germline-derived CDR1 and CDR2 are PRHDT and FYEKMQ (reference sequence). The CDR3 covers 17 residues. The CDR3: CASSPRTSGGYTDTQYF. The CDR3 coding sequence is TGTGCCAGCAGCCCAAGGACTAGCGGGGGGTACACAGATACGCAGTATTTT.

V is TRBV11-2 and J is TRBJ2-7; 10 positions agree with TRBD2. Germline CDR1 reads SGHAT; CDR2 reads FQNNGV. The CDR3 runs 14 residues. V lost 5 bases, J lost 5 bases, and 6 bases stayed unmatched. CDR3 loop: CASSPSGSSDEQYF. For the CDR3, the DNA is TGTGCCAGCAGCCCTAGCGGGAGTTCCGACGAGCAGTACTTC.

The sample holds one count of this clone. This sample includes further DNA sequences coding for the same CDR3. This sequence joins TRBV9 and TRBJ1-2; the D gene is possibly TRBD1 (6 bases). Germline-derived CDR1 and CDR2 are SGDLS and YYNGEE. The CDR3 is 13 residues long. Trimming shortened V by 2 bases and J by 2 bases, and 7 bases separated the two germline ends. CDR3 DNA sequence: TGTGCCAGCAGCGTTGGACAGAACTATGGCTACACCTTC. Translated, it gives CASSVGQNYGYTF.

The rearrangement uses TRBV20-1 and TRBJ1-1; D unresolved. The CDR3 has 10 residues. From germline, CDR1 is DFQATT and CDR2 SNEGSKA (reference sequence). The V and J ends lost 5 bases and 14 bases respectively, with 15 bases between them. The CDR3 nucleotides are TGCAGTGCTCTAGAGATGCGGCTCTTCTTT. Translating gives CSALEMRLFF.

This chain links TRBV28 with TRBJ2-2, with 10 positions matching TRBD2. The CDR3 spans 17 residues. CDR1 is MDHEN, CDR2 SYDVKM, per germline. V shed 1 base and J 3 bases; nucleotides not matched to a gene: 5. CDR3 amino acids: CASSLSLAGVDTGELFF. In DNA, the CDR3 is TGTGCCAGCAGTTTATCCCTAGCGGGAGTTGACACCGGGGAGCTGTTTTTT.

The chain couples TRBV28 to TRBJ2-2; no clear D. V was cut by 5 bases and J by 7 bases, with 14 bases left in between. The CDR3 totals 14 residues. CDR1 and CDR2 (germline): MDHEN, SYDVKM. The CDR3 nucleotides read TGTGCCAGCAGTGACGGAGCGAAGGGCGGGGAGCTGTTTTTT. As protein: CASSDGAKGGELFF.

The chain joins TRBV21-1 to TRBJ1-5. TRBV21-1 is given as a pseudogene. This CDR3 comprises 12 residues. The CDR3 bases are TGTGCCAGCAGCAAAGCTAGGCAGCCCCAGCATTTT. It is translated as CASSKARQPQHF.

The V call is TRBV10-1, the J call TRBJ1-5; D unresolved. Germline V lookup: CDR1 WNHNN, CDR2 SYGVQD (reference sequence). V shed 6 bases and J shed 5 bases, with 8 bases lying between them. CDR3 size: 12 residues. The DNA of the CDR3 is TGCGCCAGCAGGTCAACAGATCAGCCCCAGCATTTT. The encoded protein is CASRSTDQPQHF.

The chain recombines TRBV5-1 with TRBJ2-7, with D perhaps matching TRBD2 (5 bases). Trimming stripped 4 bases from V and 7 bases from J, with 9 bases between. Germline V lookup: CDR1 SGHRS, CDR2 YFSETQ. The CDR3 contains 11 residues. CDR3 in amino acids: CASSGGWEQYF. As DNA, the CDR3 is TGCGCCAGCAGCGGAGGCTGGGAGCAGTACTTC.

The CDR3 DNA follows: TGTGCCAGCAGCTTAGAACCGGGACAGGGGTATATTTTTGTCTACGAGCAGTACTTC. Encoded protein: CASSLEPGQGYIFVYEQYF. This chain links TRBV11-3 with TRBJ2-7; 10 bases are shared with TRBD1. J was trimmed by 3 bases and V by 0 bases; bases with no gene match: 14. The CDR3 runs 19 residues. The V gene's germline CDR1 is SGHNT and CDR2 YENEEA.

This clone was picked up one time. The V gene is TRBV10-3, the J gene TRBJ2-2, with 11 positions matching TRBD2. CDR3 length: 15 amino acids. J gave up 5 bases and V 7 bases, and 6 bases lay outside the gene matches. The V gene's germline CDR1 is ENHRY and CDR2 SYGVKD. CDR3 loop: CAIKVGTSGTGELFF. DNA of the CDR3: TGTGCCATCAAGGTCGGGACTAGCGGAACCGGGGAGCTGTTTTTT.

The count of this clone is one. V gene TRBV2 combines with J gene TRBJ2-2, with 8 bases aligning to TRBD1. V shed 4 bases, J shed 7 bases, and the junction held 5 bases outside the gene matches. Per germline, CDR1 SNHLY and CDR2 FYNNEI. The CDR3 totals 14 residues. CDR3 protein: CASSGQGSGGELFF. DNA of the CDR3: TGTGCCAGCAGTGGACAGGGGAGTGGCGGGGAGCTGTTTTTT.

The chain employs TRBV2 and TRBJ1-2; D is uncertain. Trimming shortened V by 6 bases and J by 8 bases, and 16 bases separated the two germline ends. CDR3 length: 13 residues. Germline CDR1 reads SNHLY; CDR2 reads FYNNEI. The CDR3 spells CASSPAPRKGYTF. Written as DNA, the CDR3 is TGTGCCAGCAGCCCTGCGCCTCGCAAAGGCTACACCTTC.

The gene calls are TRBV15 and TRBJ2-3, with 7 bases matching TRBD2. The CDR3 is 17 amino acids. With V trimmed by 4 bases and J by 5 bases, 15 bases remained unmatched. The germline V gene has CDR1 LNHNV and CDR2 YYDKDF (reference sequence). In DNA, the CDR3 is TGTGCCACCAGCACGACCTTCGGGGGGAGTGGGGTAGATACGCAGTATTTT. Its protein is CATSTTFGGSGVDTQYF.

This chain uses TRBV11-2 with TRBJ2-3; D uncertain. This CDR3 has 14 residues. From germline, CDR1 is SGHAT and CDR2 FQNNGV. The germline V and J ends were trimmed by 2 bases and 1 base, with 7 bases remaining between them. The CDR3 DNA sequence: TGTGCCAGCAGCTTATTGATTGGCACAGATACGCAGTATTTT. Protein: CASSLLIGTDTQYF.

This sequence joins TRBV5-4 and TRBJ2-7; possibly TRBD1 for D (6 bases). The V gene lost 4 bases and the J gene lost 0 bases, with 14 bases spanning the gap. The V gene's germline CDR1 is SGHNT and CDR2 YYREEE (reference sequence). This CDR3 has 15 residues. For the CDR3, the DNA is TGTGCCAGCAGCCTGGGGGCAGGGGTCTCCTACGAGCAGTACTTC. This encodes CASSLGAGVSYEQYF.

V and J are TRBV28 and TRBJ1-2; perhaps TRBD1 as D (6 bases). The germline V and J ends were trimmed by 7 bases and 4 bases, with 16 bases remaining between them. The CDR3 sequence is 14 residues long. CDR1 and CDR2 (germline): MDHEN, SYDVKM. The CDR3 DNA follows: TGTGCCAGCACCCCAGCGGGGGGCTTCTATGGCTACACCTTC. This sequence encodes CASTPAGGFYGYTF.

This chain joins TRBV27 and TRBJ2-1; TRBD2 agrees at 7 bases. The CDR3 extends over 17 amino acids. The germline V gene has CDR1 MNHEY and CDR2 SMNVEV (reference sequence). J gave up 4 bases and V 0 bases, and 9 bases lay outside the gene matches. The CDR3, as DNA: TGTGCCAGCAGTTTATCGAACGGGCGGGAGACTTACAATGAGCAGTTCTTC. Encoded protein: CASSLSNGRETYNEQFF.

The CDR3 is CASSQGITGGEQYF. DNA for the CDR3: TGTGCCAGCAGTCAAGGGATCACAGGGGGTGAGCAGTACTTC. The gene calls are TRBV6-5 and TRBJ2-7; 8 nucleotides line up with TRBD1. The J segment lost 7 bases and the V segment lost 5 bases, leaving 10 bases of the junction unmatched. The length of the CDR3 is 14 residues. CDR1 is MNHEY, CDR2 SVGAGI, per germline.

The chain uses TRBV6-5 and TRBJ2-7; D is uncertain. In germline, CDR1 is MNHEY, CDR2 SVGAGI. The CDR3 spans 13 residues. The ends were cut back, 0 bases at V and 4 bases at J, with 7 bases in the middle. CDR3 sequence: CASSYSLEYEQYF. The CDR3 nucleotides read TGTGCCAGCAGTTACTCGTTGGAGTACGAGCAGTACTTC.

The chain couples TRBV28 to TRBJ1-5; TRBD1 matches at 9 bases. This CDR3 contains 20 residues. Looked up from germline, CDR1 is MDHEN and CDR2 is SYDVKM. Unmatched junction bases numbered 18, after V lost 6 bases and J lost 0 bases. DNA for the CDR3: TGTGCCAGCAGCAAACCTCCCCGGGACAGGGTTACCTATAGCAATCAGCCCCAGCATTTT. This gives the protein CASSKPPRDRVTYSNQPQHF. Looking up the rest from reference TRBV28 and TRBJ1-5 gives the full variable domain: DVKVTQSSRYLVKRTGEKVFLECVQDMDHENMFWYRQDPGLGLRLIYFSYDVKMKEKGDIPEGYSVSREKKERFSLILESASTNQTSMYLCASSKPPRDRVTYSNQPQHFGDGTRLSIL.

The chain is built from TRBV13 and TRBJ2-2; D tentatively reads TRBD1 or TRBD2 (6 bases each). Deletions cut 6 bases from V and 4 bases from J, with 12 bases between. CDR1 is PRHDT, CDR2 FYEKMQ, per germline (reference sequence). This CDR3 has 14 residues. CDR3 coding DNA: TGTGCCAGCAGTGTAGGGGGGAGCACCGGGGAGCTGTTTTTT. As protein: CASSVGGSTGELFF.

V usage is TRBV2 and J usage is TRBJ2-5, with D perhaps matching TRBD2 (5 bases). From germline, CDR1 is SNHLY and CDR2 FYNNEI. The CDR3 length is 12 residues. Trimming took 8 bases from V and 5 from J, leaving 12 bases between them. CDR3 bases: TGTGCCAGCGGGCGGGCTGGGGAGACCCAGTACTTC. It codes for CASGRAGETQYF.

The rearrangement uses TRBV7-7 and TRBJ2-5, with TRBD1 matching over 11 bases. The CDR3 sequence is 15 residues long. The trim removed 5 bases at V and 5 bases at J, leaving 7 bases unmatched. CDR1 is SSHAT, CDR2 FNYEAQ, per germline (reference sequence). This CDR3 is CASSRTGGKYETQYF. In DNA, the CDR3 is TGTGCCAGCAGCCGGACAGGGGGCAAGTACGAGACCCAGTACTTC.

V and J are TRBV5-1 and TRBJ1-1; the D is unclear. V shed 4 bases and J shed 0 bases, with 4 bases lying between them. The CDR3 is made up of 12 amino acids. The germline CDR1 and CDR2 sequences are SGHRS and YFSETQ. CDR3 sequence: CASSGMNTEAFF. The CDR3 DNA is TGCGCCAGCAGCGGAATGAACACTGAAGCTTTCTTT.

The chain uses TRBV19 and TRBJ2-6; possible D gene TRBD1, 6 bases. Germline V lookup: CDR1 LNHDA, CDR2 SQIVND (reference sequence). This CDR3 region has 19 residues. V was trimmed by 7 bases and J by 2 bases, leaving 24 bases between them. CDR3: CASKPGARTTTPGANVLTF. In DNA form, the CDR3 reads TGTGCCAGTAAGCCAGGGGCGAGGACGACAACCCCTGGGGCCAACGTCCTGACTTTC.